These 25 T cell receptor beta chains originate from one sample sequenced in a study of cytomegalovirus exposure and HLA in healthy donors. 13 Jbeta primers and 60 Vbeta primers were used for the PCR. Sequenced by immunoSEQ multiplex PCR; TCRdb stores in-frame clones only, minus some. The table includes 150,000 to 200,000 clones, around 75% detected once. The sample consisted of PBMCs. The receptor set was obtained from a human donor in good health.

V gene TRBV4-3 combines with J gene TRBJ2-1; D gene unclear. The CDR3 runs to 15 residues. V shed 1 base and J shed 0 bases, with 7 bases lying between them. The germline V gene has CDR1 LGHNA and CDR2 YSLEER. CDR3 in amino acids: CASSQASRSYNEQFF. Here the CDR3 DNA reads TGCGCCAGCAGCCAAGCTTCCCGCTCCTACAATGAGCAGTTCTTC.

This rearrangement joins TRBV7-2 to TRBJ1-2, with 9 bases fitting TRBD1. Looked up from germline, CDR1 is SGHTA and CDR2 is FQGNSA. V was clipped by 5 bases and J by 4 bases; unmatched bases: 2. This CDR3 is 13 amino acids long. The CDR3 nucleotides are TGTGCCAGCAGCACGGGACAGGGCTATGGCTACACCTTC. Protein product: CASSTGQGYGYTF.

V usage is TRBV19 and J usage is TRBJ2-2; the match to TRBD2 covers 8 bases. After removal of 4 bases from V and 1 base from J, the junction contained 2 bases not matched to a gene. CDR1 is LNHDA, CDR2 SQIVND, per germline (reference sequence). The CDR3 spans 15 residues. CDR3 protein: CASSKLAGNTGELFF. CDR3 nucleotides: TGTGCCAGTAGTAAGCTAGCGGGGAACACCGGGGAGCTGTTTTTT. Full variable domain (rest looked up from reference TRBV19 and TRBJ2-2): DGGITQSPKYLFRKEGQNVTLSCEQNLNHDAMYWYRQDPGQGLRLIYYSQIVNDFQKGDIAEGYSVSREKKESFPLTVTSAQKNPTAFYLCASSKLAGNTGELFFGEGSRLTVL.

CDR3 loop: CASSPTRGNEKLFF. The CDR3 DNA reads TGTGCCAGCAGCCCCACCAGGGGTAATGAAAAACTGTTTTTT. This chain connects TRBV4-2 to TRBJ1-4, with D perhaps matching TRBD1 (6 bases). Germline V gene data show CDR1 as LGHNA and CDR2 as YNFKEQ. CDR3 size: 14 residues. Trimming shortened V by 4 bases and J by 4 bases, and 10 bases separated the two germline ends.

The rearrangement joins TRBV9 to TRBJ1-2; a possible D gene is TRBD1 (6 bases). The germline V gene has CDR1 SGDLS and CDR2 YYNGEE. V was pared by 3 bases and J by 8 bases, with 11 bases between. This CDR3 is built from 12 residues. The CDR3 is CASSAAGVGYTF. DNA of the CDR3: TGTGCCAGCAGCGCCGCAGGGGTCGGCTACACCTTC.

The chain links TRBV11-3 to TRBJ1-1; no clear D gene. Germline-derived CDR1 and CDR2 are SGHNT and YENEEA. Trimming cost V 7 bases and J 4 bases, with 13 bases left between them. The CDR3 totals 13 residues. In DNA form, the CDR3 reads TGTGCCAGCACCTCCAGAGGAGTCACTGAAGCTTTCTTT. As protein: CASTSRGVTEAFF.

The rearrangement joins TRBV5-4 to TRBJ1-2; TRBD1 is a possible D gene (5 bases). The germline CDR1 and CDR2 sequences are SGHNT and YYREEE (reference sequence). The V and J ends lost 3 bases and 0 bases respectively, with 12 bases between them. CDR3 size: 15 residues. The CDR3 loop reads CASSSGIGANYGYTF. In DNA form, the CDR3 reads TGTGCCAGCAGCTCAGGGATCGGAGCTAACTATGGCTACACCTTC.

The chain carries TRBV20-1 and TRBJ1-1; D is uncertain. The CDR3 sequence is 10 residues long. V lost 6 bases and J lost 7, with 9 bases in between. Germline CDR1 reads DFQATT; CDR2 reads SNEGSKA (reference sequence). The CDR3 spells CSAKQSEAFF. In DNA, the CDR3 is TGCAGTGCGAAACAGAGTGAAGCTTTCTTT.

V gene TRBV15 combines with J gene TRBJ2-1, with TRBD1 matching 7 bases. The germline gives CDR1 LNHNV, CDR2 YYDKDF (reference sequence). V shed 6 bases and J 3 bases; nucleotides not matched to a gene: 8. The CDR3 runs 15 residues. CDR3 sequence: CATRGDRALYNEQFF. The CDR3 nucleotides read TGTGCCACCAGAGGAGACAGGGCTCTCTACAATGAGCAGTTCTTC.

The chain links TRBV21-1 to TRBJ1-2; the DNA was not used to check the table's D call, TRBD1. TRBV21-1 is assigned pseudogene status. This CDR3 is 13 amino acids long. The CDR3 sequence: CASSIGQGDGYTF. CDR3 DNA: TGTGCCAGCAGCATAGGACAGGGAGATGGCTACACCTTC.

This clone occurred once. V and J are TRBV13 and TRBJ2-7; tentative D call: TRBD2 (5 bases). In germline, CDR1 is PRHDT, CDR2 FYEKMQ (reference sequence). V was clipped by 0 bases and J by 10 bases, with 16 bases between them. The CDR3 has 14 residues. CDR3: CASSLGLRVGEQYF. The CDR3, as DNA: TGTGCCAGCAGCTTAGGCCTGAGGGTTGGGGAACAGTACTTC.

The chain links TRBV7-3 to TRBJ2-1; 13 bases line up with TRBD2. V lost 1 base, J lost 5 bases, and 5 bases stayed unmatched. CDR3 length equals 17 residues. Germline values: CDR1 SGHTA, CDR2 FQGTGA. The CDR3 nucleotides are TGTGCCAGCAGCTTAAGGCGACTAGCGGGGGGTCACAATGAGCAGTTCTTC. Translating it yields CASSLRRLAGGHNEQFF.

The chain uses TRBV5-1 and TRBJ1-2; weak D call: TRBD1 (6 bases). Germline values: CDR1 SGHRS, CDR2 YFSETQ. Trimming removed 2 bases at V and 0 bases at J, with 11 bases between. CDR3 length: 15 amino acids. The CDR3 is CASSLQGAANYGYTF. CDR3 bases: TGCGCCAGCAGCTTACAGGGAGCGGCTAACTATGGCTACACCTTC.

The V and J genes are TRBV6-6 and TRBJ1-2, with TRBD1 identical over 10 bases. This CDR3 comprises 14 residues. Unmatched junction bases numbered 7, after V lost 4 bases and J lost 8 bases. Germline values: CDR1 MNHNY, CDR2 SVGAGI (reference sequence). Here the CDR3 DNA reads TGTGCCAGCAGTTTCGAGACAGGGGGCAGCGGCTACACCTTC. It yields the protein CASSFETGGSGYTF.

This chain joins TRBV5-1 and TRBJ2-7; 10 bases agree with TRBD1. CDR1 and CDR2 (germline): SGHRS, YFSETQ. The J segment lost 6 bases and the V segment lost 4 bases, leaving 7 bases of the junction unmatched. This CDR3 has 14 amino acids. CDR3 protein: CASSAGGTGAEQYF. CDR3 sequence (DNA): TGCGCCAGCAGCGCTGGGGGGACAGGGGCCGAGCAGTACTTC.

CDR3 nucleotide sequence: TGTGCCAGCAGCCCCGGGACAGGGGACCAAGAGACCCAGTACTTC. Translating gives CASSPGTGDQETQYF. The chain links TRBV7-9 to TRBJ2-5; 10 nucleotides agree with TRBD1. The J segment lost 0 bases and the V segment lost 5 bases, leaving 3 bases of the junction unmatched. CDR3 length: 15 amino acids. CDR1 is SEHNR and CDR2 is FQNEAQ in the germline V gene (reference sequence).

The J gene is TRBJ2-1, the V gene TRBV9; D call uncertain. The ends were cut back, 4 bases at V and 8 bases at J, with 10 bases in the middle. Germline CDR1 SGDLS, CDR2 YYNGEE. The CDR3 is 12 amino acids. The CDR3 sequence is CASSSTRDEQFF. CDR3 nucleotides: TGTGCCAGCAGCTCCACCCGGGATGAGCAGTTCTTC. The whole variable domain, remainder taken from reference TRBV9 and TRBJ2-1, is DSGVTQTPKHLITATGQRVTLRCSPRSGDLSVYWYQQSLDQGLQFLIQYYNGEERAKGNILERFSAQQFPDLHSELNLSSLELGDSALYFCASSSTRDEQFFGPGTRLTVL.

This rearrangement joins TRBV25-1 to TRBJ1-1; 10 bases match TRBD1. The germline gives CDR1 MGHDK, CDR2 SYGVNS. The CDR3 length is 13 residues. The V segment lost 10 bases and the J segment 5 bases; nucleotides outside the gene matches: 7. The chain's CDR3 is CATRQGARTEAFF. CDR3 coding DNA: TGTGCCACCCGACAGGGGGCGCGGACTGAAGCTTTCTTT.

The rearrangement joins TRBV6-5 to TRBJ1-2; D may be TRBD1 (6 bases). CDR3 length: 15 residues. Germline V CDR1 and CDR2: MNHEY, SVGAGI. V was clipped by 6 bases and J by 3 bases, with 17 bases between them. The CDR3 sequence: CASRAGTRVDYGYTF. DNA for the CDR3: TGTGCCAGCAGGGCCGGGACAAGGGTGGACTATGGCTACACCTTC.

This clone was counted once. V is TRBV4-3 and J is TRBJ2-7; 14 bases fit TRBD2. The CDR3 sequence is 19 residues long. V shed 1 base, J shed 0 bases, and the junction held 8 bases outside the gene matches. Germline values: CDR1 LGHNA, CDR2 YSLEER. CDR3 sequence: CASSQGYRLAGGNSYEQYF. DNA for the CDR3: TGCGCCAGCAGCCAAGGGTACCGACTAGCGGGGGGGAACTCCTACGAGCAGTACTTC.

This chain connects TRBV21-1 to TRBJ2-7; the table's D call, TRBD2, was not checked against the DNA. TRBV21-1 is a pseudogene segment. The CDR3 spans 15 residues. The CDR3 protein is CASSPLRGSAYEQYF. CDR3 in DNA: TGTGCCAGCAGCCCCCTGCGGGGGTCTGCCTACGAGCAGTACTTC.

This chain connects TRBV29-1 to TRBJ1-1; 10 nucleotides match TRBD1. V lost 5 bases, J lost 7 bases, and 13 bases stayed unmatched. The CDR3 totals 15 residues. The germline V gene has CDR1 SQVTM and CDR2 ANQGSEA. CDR3 in DNA: TGCAGCGTTAGGGGTCAGGACAGGGGGTTTGGTGAAGCTTTCTTT. Amino acids: CSVRGQDRGFGEAFF.

The rearrangement joins TRBV4-3 to TRBJ2-1; D possibly corresponds to TRBD2 (6 bases). Germline CDR1 LGHNA, CDR2 YSLEER. V lost 1 base and J lost 13, with 17 bases in between. There are 14 residues in the CDR3. CDR3 loop: CASSQGSGVLYQFF. In DNA form, the CDR3 reads TGCGCCAGCAGCCAAGGTTCGGGGGTGTTGTATCAGTTCTTC.

This clone was found a few times. The CDR3 sequence is CASGDSTGIYEQYF. The CDR3 DNA reads as TGTGCTAGTGGTGACTCTACGGGTATCTACGAGCAGTACTTC. The V call is TRBV12-5, the J call TRBJ2-7; D ambiguous. In germline, CDR1 is LGHNT, CDR2 FRNRAP. The CDR3 contains 14 residues. The ends were cut back, 5 bases at V and 3 bases at J, with 14 bases in the middle.

This clone has a single count. J is TRBJ1-2 and V is TRBV5-4, with 7 bases aligning to TRBD1. The CDR3 runs to 16 residues. V was pared by 4 bases and J by 2 bases, with 11 bases of the junction left unmatched. The germline CDR1 and CDR2 sequences are SGHNT and YYREEE (reference sequence). CDR3 DNA: TGTGCCAGCAGCGGATTACCGGGACAGCAAAACTATGGCTACACCTTC. Protein sequence: CASSGLPGQQNYGYTF.